This T cell receptor (beta chain) is from a study of blood T cell repertoires in COVID-19. At the level of the study: Researchers got acute and convalescent COVID-19 samples from the United States, Italy and Spain. Nucleic acid was either cDNA or gDNA, and it came from T cells, B-cell-depleted T cells, or PBMCs.

Germline values: CDR1 MDHEN, CDR2 SYDVKM. The length of the CDR3 is 16 residues. Trimming took 3 bases from V and 0 from J; bases not matched to a gene: 7. Authors' processing steps: How many nucleated cells were present was estimated from reference gene primer amplification. Measured with immunoSEQ multiplex PCR; TCRdb has only the in-frame clones, and not every one. Clonal size and the V and J genes are those of that table, whereas D and trimming came from the DNA. The table has roughly 150,000 clones, 80% seen once; the top ten hold under 0.75%. This clone was observed once. The source is a man between 60 and 75 years old with acute or convalescent COVID-19. Sequenced sample: peripheral blood. The chain carries TRBV28 and TRBJ1-1, with 7 bases identical to TRBD1. In nucleotides, the CDR3 is TGTGCCAGCAGTTTTCCCCAGGGGGGCTTGAACACTGAAGCTTTCTTT. This sequence encodes CASSFPQGGLNTEAFF.